This TCR beta chain was observed in a study of beta chain features in type 1 diabetes. Study-level information: Healthy donors and patients had similar age, gender and cell yields.

From germline, CDR1 is MNHEY and CDR2 SVGAGI. Between the trimmed V and J ends, which lost 7 bases and 0 bases, there was a span of 13 bases. This CDR3 comprises 14 residues. Every bit of the isolated RNA underwent reverse transcription, so sequencing read expressed TCRB transcripts. This table comes from immunoSEQ multiplex PCR, and its TCRdb copy is limited to in-frame clones, with some not included. The sample has around 250,000 clones; less than 15% are singletons. Material: naive CD4+ T cells from blood. The receptor comes from a woman aged 40 to 50 in good health. The chain is built from TRBV6-5 and TRBJ2-7, with D possibly being TRBD2 (5 bases). Written as DNA, the CDR3 is TGTGCCAGCAATTCTGAGAGGGTCTCCTACGAGCAGTACTTC. As protein: CASNSERVSYEQYF.